These T cell receptor beta chains were read from a single sample in a study of OX40 agonist ivuxolimab in advanced cancers. TCRdb's table, derived via immunoSEQ multiplex PCR, lists solely in-frame clones and lacks some. This sample yields more than 70,000 clones, of which 89% are seen a single time; less than 12% belongs to the top ten. This specimen was CD4+ or CD8+ T cells sorted from blood, taken in a trial of the OX40 agonist ivuxolimab. Every receptor here comes from an adult with an advanced solid tumor such as melanoma, head and neck, liver or kidney cancer. Both conserved end residues are part of each CDR3. A D gene is named only where the DNA matches it firmly. Clone size is stated in some rows and not others, as once, few, many or a class when expanded.

size: -
J: TRBJ1-1
V: TRBV7-6
D: -
DNA: TGTGCCAGCAGCAAACGGGGGCACCGGAACACTGAAGCTTTCTTT
CDR3: CASSKRGHRNTEAFF

size: -
J: TRBJ1-1
V: TRBV6-6
D: -
DNA: TGTGCCAGCAGTTACTTAGGACAGGAAGCTTTCTTT
CDR3: CASSYLGQEAFF

size: -
J: TRBJ2-3
V: TRBV6-1
D: -
DNA: TGTGCCAGCATCCCCCTCCGGGGCAGCACAGATACGCAGTATTTT
CDR3: CASIPLRGSTDTQYF

size: -
J: TRBJ2-7
V: TRBV6-5
D: TRBD2
DNA: TGTGCCAGCAGTTACTCGACTAGCGGGGGATACGAGCAGTACTTC
CDR3: CASSYSTSGGYEQYF

size: -
J: TRBJ1-2
V: TRBV5-8
D: -
DNA: TGTGCCAGCAGCTGGGGGCGTCGGGGGGGCGAGGGCTACACCTTC
CDR3: CASSWGRRGGEGYTF

size: -
J: TRBJ2-2
V: TRBV6-1
D: -
DNA: TGTGCCAGCCGGGAACACGGGGAGCTGTTTTTT
CDR3: CASREHGELFF

size: -
J: TRBJ1-2
V: TRBV5-1
D: TRBD1
DNA: TGCGCCAGCAGCTTGGCCTTTGGACAGGGTTATGGCTACACCTTC
CDR3: CASSLAFGQGYGYTF

size: -
J: TRBJ2-7
V: TRBV11-2
D: -
DNA: TGTGCCAGCAGCCACGGCTACGAGCAGTACTTC
CDR3: CASSHGYEQYF

size: -
J: TRBJ1-3
V: TRBV6-6
D: -
DNA: TGTGCCAGCAGTTACTCCACAGGGTTTGGAAACACCATATATTTT
CDR3: CASSYSTGFGNTIYF

size: -
J: TRBJ2-7
V: TRBV10-3
D: -
DNA: TGTGCCATCAGAGACGCCAGGGCTAACTACGAGCAGTACTTC
CDR3: CAIRDARANYEQYF

size: -
J: TRBJ1-5
V: TRBV5-1
D: -
DNA: TGCGCCAGCAGCTTGGGGGACACAATAAATCAGCCCCAGCATTTT
CDR3: CASSLGDTINQPQHF

size: -
J: TRBJ2-3
V: TRBV9
D: -
DNA: TGTGCCAGCAGCGCCCCCGGAGGGTCGGATACGCAGTATTTT
CDR3: CASSAPGGSDTQYF

size: few
J: TRBJ2-5
V: TRBV10-1
D: -
DNA: TGCGCCAGCAGTGAGTCCCGGGACCAAGAGACCCAGTACTTC
CDR3: CASSESRDQETQYF

size: -
J: TRBJ1-5
V: TRBV27
D: -
DNA: TGTGCCAGCAGTTTGTCCAGGCCGAGGGATCAGCCCCAGCATTTT
CDR3: CASSLSRPRDQPQHF

size: -
J: TRBJ2-7
V: TRBV6-6
D: -
DNA: TGTGCCAGCAGTTACGGGACGGGTTTTCTTCCCTACGAGCAGTACTTC
CDR3: CASSYGTGFLPYEQYF

size: -
J: TRBJ1-5
V: TRBV4-2
D: -
DNA: TGTGCCAGCAGCCAAGAGGTGGTCAATCAGCCCCAGCATTTT
CDR3: CASSQEVVNQPQHF

size: -
J: TRBJ1-1
V: TRBV2
D: -
DNA: TGTGCCAGCAGTTTTCAGGGTAGGGGCACTGAAGCTTTCTTT
CDR3: CASSFQGRGTEAFF

size: few
J: TRBJ2-7
V: TRBV5-1
D: -
DNA: TGCGCCAGCAGCTGGGAATCAGGCTGGGAGCAGTACTTC
CDR3: CASSWESGWEQYF

size: -
J: TRBJ2-2
V: TRBV7-3
D: -
DNA: TGTGCCAGCGGCTTCGGGGGAGTAAACACCGGGGAGCTGTTTTTT
CDR3: CASGFGGVNTGELFF

size: -
J: TRBJ2-7
V: TRBV28
D: TRBD1
DNA: TGTGCCAGCAGGGACGGACAGGGGATGGAGCAGTACTTC
CDR3: CASRDGQGMEQYF

size: -
J: TRBJ2-5
V: TRBV6-5
D: -
DNA: TGTGCCAGCAGTTACTGGGACTTGTGGTCGAAAGAGACCCAGTACTTC
CDR3: CASSYWDLWSKETQYF

size: -
J: TRBJ2-3
V: TRBV2
D: -
DNA: TGTGCCAGCAGTGAAAGGGGGACACGGAGCACAGATACGCAGTATTTT
CDR3: CASSERGTRSTDTQYF

size: -
J: TRBJ2-1
V: TRBV6-5
D: -
DNA: TGTGCCAGCAGCCTCGAGAGGGAGCAGTTCTTC
CDR3: CASSLEREQFF

size: -
J: TRBJ2-2
V: TRBV5-1
D: -
DNA: TGCGCCAGCAGCTTGATAGTGAACACCGGGGAGCTGTTTTTT
CDR3: CASSLIVNTGELFF

size: few
J: TRBJ2-2
V: TRBV7-9
D: -
DNA: TGTGCCAGCAGCTTAGGTGGGGGATCGAGCGGGGAGCTGTTTTTT
CDR3: CASSLGGGSSGELFF

size: -
J: TRBJ2-7
V: TRBV6-5
D: -
DNA: TGTGCCAGCAGTTACGGCCAGAGGGCCTACGAGCAGTACTTC
CDR3: CASSYGQRAYEQYF

size: -
J: TRBJ1-2
V: TRBV25-1
D: TRBD1
DNA: TGTGCCAGCAGACAGGGGGCTCATGGCTACACCTTC
CDR3: CASRQGAHGYTF

size: -
J: TRBJ2-3
V: TRBV5-1
D: -
DNA: TGCGCCAGCAGCTCACCCCCGGGGGGCCTACCGATAGATACGCAGTATTTT
CDR3: CASSSPPGGLPIDTQYF

size: -
J: TRBJ1-1
V: TRBV6-1
D: TRBD1
DNA: TGTGCCAGCAGTGAGGGAGGGGGCTTAGGTACTGAAGCTTTCTTT
CDR3: CASSEGGGLGTEAFF

size: -
J: TRBJ1-1
V: TRBV19
D: -
DNA: TGTGCCACCTCAGACAGGCCCGCCACTGAAGCTTTCTTT
CDR3: CATSDRPATEAFF

size: once
J: TRBJ1-5
V: TRBV6-4
D: -
DNA: TGTGCCAAGGTCTTGGAGGGCAATCAGCCCCAGCATTTT
CDR3: CAKVLEGNQPQHF

size: -
J: TRBJ2-1
V: TRBV5-6
D: TRBD2
DNA: TGTGCCAGCACCACCCCCACTAGCGGGGGCACTGAGCAGTTCTTC
CDR3: CASTTPTSGGTEQFF

size: -
J: TRBJ2-7
V: TRBV10-2
D: -
DNA: TGCGCCAGCAGCCAAATACGGGGCAACGAGCAGTACTTC
CDR3: CASSQIRGNEQYF

size: -
J: TRBJ2-1
V: TRBV4-2
D: TRBD1
DNA: TGTGCCAGCAGCCAAGGGGACAGGGGGCTTAATGAGCAGTTCTTC
CDR3: CASSQGDRGLNEQFF

size: large
J: TRBJ2-2
V: TRBV9
D: TRBD2
DNA: TGTGCCAGCAGCGTACAGCGGGAGGTCCCGAACACCGGGGAGCTGTTTTTT
CDR3: CASSVQREVPNTGELFF

size: -
J: TRBJ1-3
V: TRBV9
D: -
DNA: TGTGCCAGCAGCGCTACGCCCGCTGGAAACACCATATATTTT
CDR3: CASSATPAGNTIYF

size: -
J: TRBJ2-2
V: TRBV6-1
D: -
DNA: TGTGCCAGCAGTGAAGCCAGACCCGGGGAGCTGTTTTTT
CDR3: CASSEARPGELFF

size: -
J: TRBJ1-5
V: TRBV5-1
D: -
DNA: TGCGCCAGCAGCTTTTGGCCGGGAAGCAATCAGCCCCAGCATTTT
CDR3: CASSFWPGSNQPQHF

size: -
J: TRBJ1-5
V: TRBV18
D: -
DNA: TGTGCCAGCTCCGACGGACGGCGCAATCAGCCCCAGCATTTT
CDR3: CASSDGRRNQPQHF

size: -
J: TRBJ2-7
V: TRBV6-1
D: -
DNA: TGTGCCAGCAGTGACCGGGGACCCTACGAGCAGTACTTC
CDR3: CASSDRGPYEQYF

size: -
J: TRBJ2-2
V: TRBV10-1
D: -
DNA: TGCGCCAGCAGCCCAGGGAGTTACACCGGGGAGCTGTTTTTT
CDR3: CASSPGSYTGELFF

size: -
J: TRBJ2-1
V: TRBV6-1
D: TRBD1
DNA: TGTGCCAGCAGTGGTTGGACAGGGTGGAATGAGCAGTTCTTC
CDR3: CASSGWTGWNEQFF

size: -
J: TRBJ2-5
V: TRBV15
D: TRBD2
DNA: TGTGCCACCAGCAGAAACCATGGACTAGCGCTACAAGAGACCCAGTACTTC
CDR3: CATSRNHGLALQETQYF

size: once
J: TRBJ2-7
V: TRBV2
D: -
DNA: TGTGCCAGCAGTGAAGGCCAGGGTGGGACCTACGAGCAGTACTTC
CDR3: CASSEGQGGTYEQYF

size: -
J: TRBJ2-3
V: TRBV6-4
D: -
DNA: TGTGCCAGCAGTGACTCGATAGCGGGCACAGATACGCAGTATTTT
CDR3: CASSDSIAGTDTQYF

size: -
J: TRBJ1-2
V: TRBV5-4
D: -
DNA: TGTGCCAGCAGCTTGGGGCAGGGCACGTATGGCTACACCTTC
CDR3: CASSLGQGTYGYTF

size: -
J: TRBJ1-2
V: TRBV11-2
D: TRBD1
DNA: TGTGCCAGCAGCTTAGTGGACAGGGATGGCTACACCTTC
CDR3: CASSLVDRDGYTF

size: -
J: TRBJ2-7
V: TRBV10-3
D: -
DNA: TGTGCCATTAGTCGTACGTCGGGTGGCGAGCAGTACTTC
CDR3: CAISRTSGGEQYF

size: -
J: TRBJ2-6
V: TRBV6-5
D: -
DNA: TGTGCCAGCAGTCCCCGCTCCAACGTCCTGACTTTC
CDR3: CASSPRSNVLTF